This T cell receptor beta chain was retrieved from a study of T cells after yellow fever vaccination. The wider study: It was SMART-Seq v4 Ultra Low Input that prepared the fractions with low cell numbers. Study-level findings and limits: Researchers report a weaker secondary response that nonetheless peaked faster, day 5 versus 15. Most clones from primary vaccination were detected again post-booster (roughly 95% CD4, roughly 91% CD8). Overlap between CD4 and CD8 compartments was detected for a small share of clonotypes.

Trimming took 3 bases from V and 0 from J, leaving 17 bases between them. This CDR3 comprises 17 residues. The germline V gene has CDR1 SGHRS and CDR2 YFSETQ. This clonotype has at least ten counts. Its antigen is currently unknown. TCRdb used MiXCR to reprocess the 5' RACE reads, holding one entry per CDR3 protein. The sample yields 25,000 to 35,000 distinct CDR3 sequences, 4.4% seen once. The V gene is TRBV5-1, the J gene TRBJ2-3, with D perhaps matching TRBD2 (5 bases). The clonotype originates from a man between 25 and 39 years old who received the YFV17D yellow fever vaccine. The sequencing here drew on CD8+ T cells sorted from PBMCs, taken 5 days after the yellow fever booster vaccination. CDR3 sequence reads: CASSSPVAGVSTDTQYF. The DNA of the CDR3 is TGCGCCAGCAGCTCTCCCGTTGCGGGCGTAAGCACAGATACGCAGTATTTT.